The subject of this entry is one T cell receptor (beta chain). V was pared by 6 bases and J by 4 bases, with 4 bases of the junction left unmatched. Germline V gene sequence: CDR1 SGHDT, CDR2 YYEEEE. This CDR3 is built from 13 residues. This specimen belongs to a study of blood T cell repertoires in COVID-19. The overall study: T cells, B-cell-depleted T cells, or PBMCs supplied cDNA or gDNA.

Original methodology: The assay estimated nucleated cells by amplifying reference gene primers. Generated by immunoSEQ multiplex PCR, the TCRdb table keeps only in-frame clones and is missing some. From that table come the V and J calls and clone size; the DNA was used to work out D and trimming. The data hold 53,000 or so clones, with 79% observed a single time. This sequence joins TRBV5-6 and TRBJ2-5, with TRBD2 matching 9 bases. Sample: peripheral blood. The clonotype comes from a man aged 55 to 70 with acute or convalescent COVID-19. The CDR3 DNA follows: TGTGCCAGCACCGGCGGGGGGGCAGAGACCCAGTACTTC. It is translated as CASTGGGAETQYF.